This T cell receptor (beta chain) was profiled in a study of T cell repertoires in cytomegalovirus infection. The wider study: Peptides in the study included HLA-C-restricted and HLA-B-restricted CMV epitopes. Public TCR beta signatures indicated both CMV infection and matching HLA type.

A single record per CDR3 protein comes from TCRdb applying MiXCR to the reads. The sample holds about 330,000 distinct CDR3 sequences; approximately 30% are singletons and the top ten take approximately 13%. This clonotype has a count of ten or more. Its antigen is currently unknown. CDR1 and CDR2 (germline): SGHTA, FQGNSA. This CDR3 comprises 12 residues. The V gene lost 5 bases and the J gene lost 5 bases, with 7 bases spanning the gap. General study points: It was HLA-C-restricted CMV-specific TCR beta clonotypes that dominated the response ex vivo.

The gene calls are TRBV7-2 and TRBJ2-1; D call uncertain. This receptor was obtained from a human donor in good health (CMV status not recorded). Some clones in this sample may be carry-over from other donors' samples. This specimen consisted of cultured PBMCs, obtained from culture after CMV antigen stimulation. The CDR3: CASSPPDNEQFF. The CDR3 coding sequence is TGTGCCAGCAGCCCCCCCGACAATGAGCAGTTCTTC.